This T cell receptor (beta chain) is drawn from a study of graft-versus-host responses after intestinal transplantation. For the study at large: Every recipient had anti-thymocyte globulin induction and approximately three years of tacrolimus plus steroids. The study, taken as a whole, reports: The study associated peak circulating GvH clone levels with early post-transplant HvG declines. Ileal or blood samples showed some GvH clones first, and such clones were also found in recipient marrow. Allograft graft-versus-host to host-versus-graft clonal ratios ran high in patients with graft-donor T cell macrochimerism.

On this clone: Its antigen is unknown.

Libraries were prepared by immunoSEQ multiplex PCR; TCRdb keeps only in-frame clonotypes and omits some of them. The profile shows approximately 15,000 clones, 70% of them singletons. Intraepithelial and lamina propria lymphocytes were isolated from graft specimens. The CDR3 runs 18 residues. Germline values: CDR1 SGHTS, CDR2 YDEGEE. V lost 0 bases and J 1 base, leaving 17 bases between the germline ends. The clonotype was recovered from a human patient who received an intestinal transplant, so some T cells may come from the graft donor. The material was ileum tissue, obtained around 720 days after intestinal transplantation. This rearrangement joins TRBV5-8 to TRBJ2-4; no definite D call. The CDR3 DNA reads TGTGCCAGCAGCTTGGCCCTCTTCGGGCTGGGGGCCAAAAACATTCAGTACTTC. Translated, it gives CASSLALFGLGAKNIQYF.